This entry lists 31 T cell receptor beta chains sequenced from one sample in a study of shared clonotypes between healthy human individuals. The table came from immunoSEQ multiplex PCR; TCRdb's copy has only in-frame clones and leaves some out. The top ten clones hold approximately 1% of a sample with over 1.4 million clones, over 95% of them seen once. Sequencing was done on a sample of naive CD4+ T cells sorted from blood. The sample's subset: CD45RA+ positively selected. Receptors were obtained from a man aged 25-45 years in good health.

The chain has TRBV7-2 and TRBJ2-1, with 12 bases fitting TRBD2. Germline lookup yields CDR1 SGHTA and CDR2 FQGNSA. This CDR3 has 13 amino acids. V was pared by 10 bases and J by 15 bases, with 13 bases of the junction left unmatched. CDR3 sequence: CATRESSGRATFF. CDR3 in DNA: TGTGCCACCAGGGAGTCTAGCGGGAGGGCCACGTTCTTC.

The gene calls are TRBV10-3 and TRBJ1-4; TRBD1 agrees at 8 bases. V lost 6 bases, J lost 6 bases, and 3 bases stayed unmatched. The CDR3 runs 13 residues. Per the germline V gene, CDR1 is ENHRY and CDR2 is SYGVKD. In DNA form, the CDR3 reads TGTGCCATCAGCCCGGGACAGGATGAAAAACTGTTTTTT. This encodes CAISPGQDEKLFF.

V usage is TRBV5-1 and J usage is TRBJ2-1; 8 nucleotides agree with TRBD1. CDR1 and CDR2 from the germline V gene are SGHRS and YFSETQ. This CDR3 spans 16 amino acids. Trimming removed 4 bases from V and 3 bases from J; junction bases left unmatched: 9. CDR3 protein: CASSISGTGVYNEQFF. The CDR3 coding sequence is TGCGCCAGCAGCATATCCGGGACAGGAGTCTACAATGAGCAGTTCTTC. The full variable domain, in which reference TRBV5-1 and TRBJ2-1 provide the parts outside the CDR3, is KAGVTQTPRYLIKTRGQQVTLSCSPISGHRSVSWYQQTPGQGLQFLFEYFSETQRNKGNFPGRFSGRQFSNSRSEMNVSTLELGDSALYLCASSISGTGVYNEQFFGPGTRLTVL.

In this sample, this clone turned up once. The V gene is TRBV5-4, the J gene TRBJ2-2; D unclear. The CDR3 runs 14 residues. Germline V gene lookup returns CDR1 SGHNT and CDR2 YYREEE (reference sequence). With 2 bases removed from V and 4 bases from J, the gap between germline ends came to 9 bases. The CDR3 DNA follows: TGTGCCAGCAGCTTAAGGGCCATCACCGGGGAGCTGTTTTTT. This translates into CASSLRAITGELFF. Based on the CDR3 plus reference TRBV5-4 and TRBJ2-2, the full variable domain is ETGVTQSPTHLIKTRGQQVTLRCSSQSGHNTVSWYQQALGQGPQFIFQYYREEENGRGNFPPRFSGLQFPNYSSELNVNALELDDSALYLCASSLRAITGELFFGEGSRLTVL.

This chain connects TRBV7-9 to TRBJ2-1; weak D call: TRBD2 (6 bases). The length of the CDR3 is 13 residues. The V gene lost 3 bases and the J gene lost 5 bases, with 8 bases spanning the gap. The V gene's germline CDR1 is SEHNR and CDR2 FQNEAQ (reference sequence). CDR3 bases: TGTGCCAGCAGCTTTAGCGGAGACAATGAGCAGTTCTTC. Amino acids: CASSFSGDNEQFF. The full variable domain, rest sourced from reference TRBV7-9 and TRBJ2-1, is DTGVSQNPRHKITKRGQNVTFRCDPISEHNRLYWYRQTLGQGPEFLTYFQNEAQLEKSRLLSDRFSAERPKGSFSTLEIQRTEQGDSAMYLCASSFSGDNEQFFGPGTRLTVL.

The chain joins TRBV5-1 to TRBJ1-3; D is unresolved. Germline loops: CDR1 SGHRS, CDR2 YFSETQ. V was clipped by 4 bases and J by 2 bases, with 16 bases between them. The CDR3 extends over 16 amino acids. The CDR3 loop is CASSQQLVPAGNTIYF. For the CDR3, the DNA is TGCGCCAGCAGCCAACAATTGGTACCGGCTGGAAACACCATATATTTT.

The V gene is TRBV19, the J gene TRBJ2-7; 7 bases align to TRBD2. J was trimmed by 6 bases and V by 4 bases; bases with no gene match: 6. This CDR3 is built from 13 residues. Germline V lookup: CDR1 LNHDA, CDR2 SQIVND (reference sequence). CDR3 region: CASSTRLAGEQYF. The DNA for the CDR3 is TGTGCCAGTAGTACCCGACTAGCAGGCGAGCAGTACTTC. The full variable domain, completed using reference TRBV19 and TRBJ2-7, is DGGITQSPKYLFRKEGQNVTLSCEQNLNHDAMYWYRQDPGQGLRLIYYSQIVNDFQKGDIAEGYSVSREKKESFPLTVTSAQKNPTAFYLCASSTRLAGEQYFGPGTRLTVT.

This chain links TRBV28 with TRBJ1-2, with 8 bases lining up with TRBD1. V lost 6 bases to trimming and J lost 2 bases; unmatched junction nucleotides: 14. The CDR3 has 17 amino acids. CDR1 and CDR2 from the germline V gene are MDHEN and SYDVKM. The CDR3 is CASRGTGTGTRNYGYTF. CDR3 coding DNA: TGTGCCAGCAGGGGAACCGGGACAGGAACCCGAAACTATGGCTACACCTTC.

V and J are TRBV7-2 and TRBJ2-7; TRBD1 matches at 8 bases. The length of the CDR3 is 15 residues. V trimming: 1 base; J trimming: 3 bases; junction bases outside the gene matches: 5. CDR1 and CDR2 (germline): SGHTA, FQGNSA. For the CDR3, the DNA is TGTGCCAGCAGCTTAGGGGCAGGGGGCTTCTACGAGCAGTACTTC. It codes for CASSLGAGGFYEQYF.

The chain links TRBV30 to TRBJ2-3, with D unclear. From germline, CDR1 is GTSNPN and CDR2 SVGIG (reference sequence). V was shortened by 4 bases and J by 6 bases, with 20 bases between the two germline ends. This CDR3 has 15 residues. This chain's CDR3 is CAWTLGLVHYDTQYF. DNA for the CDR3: TGTGCCTGGACACTCGGCCTAGTCCACTACGATACGCAGTATTTT. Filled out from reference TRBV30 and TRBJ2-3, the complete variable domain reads SQTIHQWPATLVQPVGSPLSLECTVEGTSNPNLYWYRQAAGRGLQLLFYSVGIGQISSEVPQNLSASRPQDRQFILSSKKLLLSDSGFYLCAWTLGLVHYDTQYFGPGTRLTVL.

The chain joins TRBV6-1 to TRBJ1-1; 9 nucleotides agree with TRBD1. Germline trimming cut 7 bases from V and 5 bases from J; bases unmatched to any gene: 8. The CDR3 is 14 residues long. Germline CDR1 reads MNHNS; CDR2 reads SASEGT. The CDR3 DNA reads TGTGCCAGCATTTGGGGACAGGGTTTTACTGAAGCTTTCTTT. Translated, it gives CASIWGQGFTEAFF.

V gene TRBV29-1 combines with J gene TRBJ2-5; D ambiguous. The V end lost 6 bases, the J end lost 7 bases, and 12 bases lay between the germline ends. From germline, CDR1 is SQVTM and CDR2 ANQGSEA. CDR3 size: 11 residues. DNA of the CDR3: TGCAGCGTAGCAGATACGGGGACCCAGTACTTC. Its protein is CSVADTGTQYF.

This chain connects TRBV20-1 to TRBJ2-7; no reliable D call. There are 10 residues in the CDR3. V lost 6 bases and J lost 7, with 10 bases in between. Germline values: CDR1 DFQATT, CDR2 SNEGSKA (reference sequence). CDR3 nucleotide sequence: TGCAGTGCGGCCTTAAGGGAGCAGTACTTC. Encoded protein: CSAALREQYF.

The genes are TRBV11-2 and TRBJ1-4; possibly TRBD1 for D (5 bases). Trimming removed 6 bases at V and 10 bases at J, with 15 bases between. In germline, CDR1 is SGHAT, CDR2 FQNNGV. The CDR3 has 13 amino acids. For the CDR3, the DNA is TGTGCCAGCAGGTCTGGGGCCACCGGAAAACTGTTTTTT. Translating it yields CASRSGATGKLFF.

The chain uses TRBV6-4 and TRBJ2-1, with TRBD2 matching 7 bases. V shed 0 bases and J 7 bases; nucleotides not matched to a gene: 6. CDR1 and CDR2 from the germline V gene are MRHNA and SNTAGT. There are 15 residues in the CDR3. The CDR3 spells CASSDSILAGNEQFF. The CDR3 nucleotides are TGTGCCAGCAGTGACTCGATCTTAGCGGGTAATGAGCAGTTCTTC.

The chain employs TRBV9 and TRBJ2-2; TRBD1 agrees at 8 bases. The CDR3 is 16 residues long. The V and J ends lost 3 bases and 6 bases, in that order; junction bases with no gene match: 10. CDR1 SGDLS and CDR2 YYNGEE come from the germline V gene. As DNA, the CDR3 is TGTGCCAGCAGCGACCAGCGGCAGGGGGCTTCCGGGGAGCTGTTTTTT. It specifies CASSDQRQGASGELFF.

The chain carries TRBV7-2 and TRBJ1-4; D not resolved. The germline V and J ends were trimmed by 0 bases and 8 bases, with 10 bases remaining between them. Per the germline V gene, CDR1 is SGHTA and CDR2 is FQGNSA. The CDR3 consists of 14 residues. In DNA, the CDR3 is TGTGCCAGCAGCTTAGCGAGGCTTGGGGAAAAACTGTTTTTT. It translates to CASSLARLGEKLFF.

The CDR3 protein is CASSLGFERGPKETQYF. The DNA of the CDR3 is TGTGCCAGCAGCTTGGGATTTGAGCGGGGCCCGAAAGAGACCCAGTACTTC. The V and J genes are TRBV7-9 and TRBJ2-5; 7 bases are a match to TRBD2. Germline CDR1 reads SEHNR; CDR2 reads FQNEAQ (reference sequence). There are 17 residues in the CDR3. The ends lost 3 bases at V and 3 bases at J; junction bases unmatched: 13.

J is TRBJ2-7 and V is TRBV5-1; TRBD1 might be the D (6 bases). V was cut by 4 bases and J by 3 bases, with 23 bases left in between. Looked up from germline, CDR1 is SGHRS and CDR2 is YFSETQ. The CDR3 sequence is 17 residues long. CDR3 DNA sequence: TGCGCCAGCAGCAGGACCTCGGGACAAACAAACAACTACGAGCAGTACTTC. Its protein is CASSRTSGQTNNYEQYF.

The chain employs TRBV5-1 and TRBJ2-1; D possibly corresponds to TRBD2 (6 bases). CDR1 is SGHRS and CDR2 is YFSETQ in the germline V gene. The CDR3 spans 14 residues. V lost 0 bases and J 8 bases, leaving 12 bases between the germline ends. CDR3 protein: CASSLGWREDEQFF. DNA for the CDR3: TGCGCCAGCAGCTTGGGGTGGCGGGAAGATGAGCAGTTCTTC.

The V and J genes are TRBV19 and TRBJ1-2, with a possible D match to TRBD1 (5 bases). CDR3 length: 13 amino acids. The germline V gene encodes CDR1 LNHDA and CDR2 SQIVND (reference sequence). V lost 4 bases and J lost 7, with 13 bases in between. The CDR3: CASSKSGTSGYTF. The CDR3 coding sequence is TGTGCCAGTAGTAAATCCGGGACTAGTGGCTACACCTTC.

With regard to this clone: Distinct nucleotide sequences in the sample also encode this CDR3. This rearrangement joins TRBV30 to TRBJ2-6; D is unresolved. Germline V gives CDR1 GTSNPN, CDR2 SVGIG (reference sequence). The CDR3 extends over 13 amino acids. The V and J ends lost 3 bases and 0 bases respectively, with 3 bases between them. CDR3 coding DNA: TGTGCCTGGAGGGTCTCTGGGGCCAACGTCCTGACTTTC. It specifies CAWRVSGANVLTF.

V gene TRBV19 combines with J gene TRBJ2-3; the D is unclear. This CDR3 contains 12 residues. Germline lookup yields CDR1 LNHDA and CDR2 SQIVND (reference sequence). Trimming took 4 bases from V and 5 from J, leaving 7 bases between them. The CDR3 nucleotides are TGTGCCAGTAGTAGGTTCGGAGATACGCAGTATTTT. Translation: CASSRFGDTQYF.

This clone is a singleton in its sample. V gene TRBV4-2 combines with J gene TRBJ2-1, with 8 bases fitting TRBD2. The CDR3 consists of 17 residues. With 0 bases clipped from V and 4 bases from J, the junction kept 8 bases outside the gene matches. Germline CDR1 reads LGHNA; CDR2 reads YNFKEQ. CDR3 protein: CASSQDEGLAAYNEQFF. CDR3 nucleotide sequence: TGTGCCAGCAGCCAAGATGAAGGACTAGCAGCATACAATGAGCAGTTCTTC.

The CDR3 is CASTPQLSQPQHF. As DNA, the CDR3 is TGCGCCAGCACTCCCCAGCTCTCACAGCCCCAGCATTTT. The chain employs TRBV10-2 and TRBJ1-5, with unresolved D. Germline V gene data show CDR1 as WSHSY and CDR2 as SAAADI. Trimming shortened V by 7 bases and J by 7 bases, and 14 bases separated the two germline ends. This CDR3 is built from 13 residues.

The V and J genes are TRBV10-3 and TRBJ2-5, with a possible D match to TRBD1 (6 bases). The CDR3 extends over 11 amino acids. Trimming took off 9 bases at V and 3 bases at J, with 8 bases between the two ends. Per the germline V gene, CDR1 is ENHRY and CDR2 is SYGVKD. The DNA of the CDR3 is TGTGCCATAAGACAGGAAGAGACCCAGTACTTC. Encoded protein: CAIRQEETQYF.

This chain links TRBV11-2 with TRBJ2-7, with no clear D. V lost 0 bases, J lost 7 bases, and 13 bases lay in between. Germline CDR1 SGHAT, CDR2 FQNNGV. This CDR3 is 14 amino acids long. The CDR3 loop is CASSLESGAGEQYF. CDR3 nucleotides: TGTGCCAGCAGCTTAGAGTCGGGCGCCGGGGAGCAGTACTTC.

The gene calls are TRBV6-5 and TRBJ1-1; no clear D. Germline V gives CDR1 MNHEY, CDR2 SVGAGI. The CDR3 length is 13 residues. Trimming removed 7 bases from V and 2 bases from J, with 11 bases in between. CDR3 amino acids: CASKRSHNTEAFF. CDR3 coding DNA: TGTGCCAGCAAAAGGAGTCACAACACTGAAGCTTTCTTT.

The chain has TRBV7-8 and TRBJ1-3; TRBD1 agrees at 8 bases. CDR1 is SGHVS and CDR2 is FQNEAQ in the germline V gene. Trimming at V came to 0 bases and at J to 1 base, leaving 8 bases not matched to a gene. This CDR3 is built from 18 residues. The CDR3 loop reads CASSLAVGTGVSGNTIYF. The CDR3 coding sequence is TGTGCCAGCAGCTTAGCTGTGGGGACAGGAGTGTCTGGAAACACCATATATTTT.

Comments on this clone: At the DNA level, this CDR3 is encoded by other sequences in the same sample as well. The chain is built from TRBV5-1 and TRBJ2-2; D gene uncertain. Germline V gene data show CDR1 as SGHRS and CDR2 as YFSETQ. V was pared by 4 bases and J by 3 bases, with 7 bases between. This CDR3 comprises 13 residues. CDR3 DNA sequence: TGCGCCAGCAGCCGGCAGGACACCGGGGAGCTGTTTTTT. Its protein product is CASSRQDTGELFF.

The CDR3 region has the DNA TGTGCCAGCAGCCAACTAGCGGGAGTCCCCACCGGGGAGCTGTTTTTT. Amino acids: CASSQLAGVPTGELFF. V usage is TRBV28 and J usage is TRBJ2-2, with TRBD2 matching over 11 bases. This CDR3 has 16 residues. Germline loops: CDR1 MDHEN, CDR2 SYDVKM. J was trimmed by 4 bases and V by 6 bases; bases with no gene match: 7.